The 10 T cell receptor beta chains in this list originate from one sample, sequenced in a study of blood T cell repertoires in COVID-19 (dated by TCRdb to about 2020). Libraries came from the immunoSEQ multiplex PCR assay. What TCRdb holds here is the immuneACCESS table cut down to in-frame rearrangements. Part of the clones is not present; checked against another copy, under half of the missing clones reflect an unresolved V gene, and the others are unexplained. This sample has around 150,000 clones in its table, and roughly 88% of those were observed once. The ten largest account for roughly 9.5% of the sample. Source material: peripheral blood. These receptors all stem from a woman of 80 years or more with active or convalescent COVID-19.

This clone was detected only once. The chain couples TRBV11-2 to TRBJ2-4; TRBD1 agrees at 8 bases. Germline CDR1 SGHAT, CDR2 FQNNGV. J was trimmed by 7 bases and V by 4 bases; bases with no gene match: 3. The CDR3 totals 13 residues. CDR3 coding DNA: TGTGCCAGCAGCTCCGGGACAGGCAACATTCAGTACTTC. It translates to CASSSGTGNIQYF. The entire variable domain, with the rest obtained from reference TRBV11-2 and TRBJ2-4, is as follows: EAGVAQSPRYKIIEKRQSVAFWCNPISGHATLYWYQQILGQGPKLLIQFQNNGVVDDSQLPKDRFSAERLKGVDSTLKIQPAKLEDSAVYLCASSSGTGNIQYFGAGTRLSVL.

V usage is TRBV6-5 and J usage is TRBJ2-7; TRBD2 matches 10 bases. With V trimmed by 4 bases and J by 2 bases, 8 bases remained unmatched. The CDR3 covers 16 residues. Per germline, CDR1 MNHEY and CDR2 SVGAGI. The CDR3 nucleotides read TGTGCCAGCAGTTTCTCGACTAGCGGGTCCCCCTACGAGCAGTACTTC. It yields the protein CASSFSTSGSPYEQYF.

This clone appeared once. The CDR3 DNA reads as TGCGCCAGCAGTGAAGCTAGCGGGTTCTTCAGTACGCAGTATTTT. Its protein is CASSEASGFFSTQYF. The chain joins TRBV10-1 to TRBJ2-3, with 8 bases matching TRBD2. The V segment lost 3 bases and the J segment 8 bases; nucleotides outside the gene matches: 10. This CDR3 comprises 15 residues. The germline CDR1 and CDR2 sequences are WNHNN and SYGVQD (reference sequence).

The rearrangement joins TRBV4-2 to TRBJ2-5, with 15 bases lining up with TRBD2. V shed 2 bases and J 5 bases; nucleotides not matched to a gene: 6. The germline CDR1 and CDR2 sequences are LGHNA and YNFKEQ. This CDR3 contains 17 residues. The CDR3 coding sequence is TGTGCCAGCAGCCAACTTGGACTAGCGGGGGGGACGGAGACCCAGTACTTC. Its translation: CASSQLGLAGGTETQYF.

The count of this clone is one. CDR3 sequence (DNA): TGTGCCAGCAGTGAAAACCGAGTTTATACGCAGTATTTT. It specifies CASSENRVYTQYF. The rearrangement joins TRBV12-3 or TRBV12-4 to TRBJ2-3, with no clear D. Trimming left V 5 bases short and J 7 bases short, with 13 bases between. The CDR3 is made up of 13 amino acids.

The chain couples TRBV6-1 to TRBJ1-4; D remains ambiguous. This CDR3 spans 14 amino acids. Trimming removed 3 bases at V and 0 bases at J, with 5 bases between. The V gene's germline CDR1 is MNHNS and CDR2 SASEGT. The CDR3 DNA reads TGTGCCAGCAGTGACACAACAACTAATGAAAAACTGTTTTTT. Amino acid sequence: CASSDTTTNEKLFF.

This chain links TRBV6-5 with TRBJ1-1; D is perhaps TRBD1 (6 bases). Trimming removed 9 bases from V and 5 bases from J, with 19 bases in between. The CDR3 sequence is 14 residues long. Germline V gives CDR1 MNHEY, CDR2 SVGAGI. The CDR3 spells CARGGKASWTEAFF. In DNA form, the CDR3 reads TGTGCCAGAGGGGGAAAGGCAAGCTGGACTGAAGCTTTCTTT.

This chain links TRBV9 with TRBJ1-1; 12 bases align to TRBD1. CDR1 SGDLS and CDR2 YYNGEE come from the germline V gene. The CDR3 consists of 17 residues. V lost 3 bases and J lost 5; bases outside the gene matches: 11. CDR3 protein: CASSGDRGPPRQTEAFF. Written as DNA, the CDR3 is TGTGCCAGCAGCGGGGACAGGGGGCCTCCGAGGCAGACTGAAGCTTTCTTT. The full variable domain, rest sourced from reference TRBV9 and TRBJ1-1, is DSGVTQTPKHLITATGQRVTLRCSPRSGDLSVYWYQQSLDQGLQFLIQYYNGEERAKGNILERFSAQQFPDLHSELNLSSLELGDSALYFCASSGDRGPPRQTEAFFGQGTRLTVV.

The J gene is TRBJ1-2, the V gene TRBV6-6, with 7 bases lining up with TRBD1. V trimming: 2 bases; J trimming: 4 bases; junction bases outside the gene matches: 4. This CDR3 is 14 amino acids long. Germline loops: CDR1 MNHNY, CDR2 SVGAGI (reference sequence). CDR3 DNA: TGTGCCAGCAGTTACCCCGGGACAGTCTATGGCTACACCTTC. It yields the protein CASSYPGTVYGYTF.

This clone was observed many times. V usage is TRBV6-5 and J usage is TRBJ1-4; D gene ambiguous. Germline V gives CDR1 MNHEY, CDR2 SVGAGI. The germline V and J ends were trimmed by 6 bases and 8 bases, with 19 bases remaining between them. This CDR3 has 15 residues. CDR3 sequence: CASSPDRAEGEKLFF. The DNA for the CDR3 is TGTGCCAGCAGCCCCGACCGGGCCGAGGGCGAAAAACTGTTTTTT.